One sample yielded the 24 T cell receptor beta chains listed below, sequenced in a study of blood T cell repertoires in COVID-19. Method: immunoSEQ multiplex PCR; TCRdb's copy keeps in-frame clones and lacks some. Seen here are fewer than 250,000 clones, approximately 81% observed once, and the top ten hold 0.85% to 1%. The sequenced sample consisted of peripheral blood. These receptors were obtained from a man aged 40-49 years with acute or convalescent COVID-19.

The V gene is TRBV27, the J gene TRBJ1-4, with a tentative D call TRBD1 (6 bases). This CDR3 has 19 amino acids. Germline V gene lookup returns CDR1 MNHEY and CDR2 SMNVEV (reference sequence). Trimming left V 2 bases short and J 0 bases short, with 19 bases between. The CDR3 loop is CASSLVGGGTTATNEKLFF. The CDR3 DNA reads TGTGCCAGCAGTTTAGTCGGGGGGGGGACAACTGCAACTAATGAAAAACTGTTTTTT. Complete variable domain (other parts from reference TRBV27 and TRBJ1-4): EAQVTQNPRYLITVTGKKLTVTCSQNMNHEYMSWYRQDPGLGLRQIYYSMNVEVTDKGDVPEGYKVSRKEKRNFPLILESPSPNQTSLYFCASSLVGGGTTATNEKLFFGSGTQLSVL.

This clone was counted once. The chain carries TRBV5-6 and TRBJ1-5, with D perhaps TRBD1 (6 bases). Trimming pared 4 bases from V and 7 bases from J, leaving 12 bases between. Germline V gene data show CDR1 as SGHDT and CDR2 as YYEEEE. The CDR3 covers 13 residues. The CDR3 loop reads CASSATGNQPQHF. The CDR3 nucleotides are TGTGCCAGCAGCGCAACAGGGAACCAGCCCCAGCATTTT.

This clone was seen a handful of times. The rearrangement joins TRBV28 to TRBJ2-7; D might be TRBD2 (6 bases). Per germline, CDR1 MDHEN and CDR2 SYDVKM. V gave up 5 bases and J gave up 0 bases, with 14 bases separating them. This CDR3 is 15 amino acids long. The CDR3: CASSLAVGGSYEQYF. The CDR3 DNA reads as TGTGCCAGCAGTCTAGCAGTGGGGGGCTCCTACGAGCAGTACTTC.

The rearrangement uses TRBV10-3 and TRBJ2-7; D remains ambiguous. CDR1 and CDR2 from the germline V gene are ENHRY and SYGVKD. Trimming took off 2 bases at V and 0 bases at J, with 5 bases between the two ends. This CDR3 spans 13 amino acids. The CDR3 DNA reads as TGTGCCATCAGTGAGAGGAGCTCCTACGAGCAGTACTTC. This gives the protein CAISERSSYEQYF.

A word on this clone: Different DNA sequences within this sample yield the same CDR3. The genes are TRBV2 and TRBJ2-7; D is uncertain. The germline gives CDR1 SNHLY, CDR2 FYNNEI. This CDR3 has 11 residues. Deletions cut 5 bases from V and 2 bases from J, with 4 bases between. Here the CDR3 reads CASSPAYEQYF. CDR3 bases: TGTGCCAGCAGTCCGGCCTACGAGCAGTACTTC.

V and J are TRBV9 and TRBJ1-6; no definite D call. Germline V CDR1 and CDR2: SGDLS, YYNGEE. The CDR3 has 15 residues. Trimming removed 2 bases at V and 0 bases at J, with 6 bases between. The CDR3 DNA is TGTGCCAGCAGCGTTTCGAGCTCCTATAATTCACCCCTCCACTTT. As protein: CASSVSSSYNSPLHF.

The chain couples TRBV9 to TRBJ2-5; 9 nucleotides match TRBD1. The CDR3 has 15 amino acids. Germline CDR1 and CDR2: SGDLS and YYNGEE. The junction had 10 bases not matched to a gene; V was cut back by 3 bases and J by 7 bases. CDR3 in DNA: TGTGCCAGCAGCGCAGGACAGGGGCGTTCCTGGACCCAGTACTTC. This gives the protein CASSAGQGRSWTQYF.

CDR3 protein: CASRNLDGVGYGYTF. CDR3 nucleotide sequence: TGTGCCAGCAGAAACCTAGACGGGGTCGGCTATGGCTACACCTTC. This chain links TRBV6-5 with TRBJ1-2; D remains unclear. The CDR3 runs to 15 residues. Germline CDR1 MNHEY, CDR2 SVGAGI. V lost 6 bases and J 4 bases, leaving 18 bases between the germline ends.

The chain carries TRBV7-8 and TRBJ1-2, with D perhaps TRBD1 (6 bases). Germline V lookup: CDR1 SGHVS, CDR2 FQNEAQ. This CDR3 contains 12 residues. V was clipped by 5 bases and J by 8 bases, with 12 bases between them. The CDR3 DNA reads TGTGCCAGCAGCCCACAGGGTAAGGGCTACACCTTC. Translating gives CASSPQGKGYTF.

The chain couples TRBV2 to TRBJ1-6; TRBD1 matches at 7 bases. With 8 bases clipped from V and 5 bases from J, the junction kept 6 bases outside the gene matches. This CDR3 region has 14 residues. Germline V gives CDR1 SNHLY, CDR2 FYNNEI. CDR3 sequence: CASARDRHNSPLHF. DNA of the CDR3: TGTGCCAGCGCCCGGGACAGACATAATTCACCCCTCCACTTT.

Written as DNA, the CDR3 is TGTGCCAGCAGTAGAGGAGGGGGCCACGAGACCCAGTACTTC. This sequence encodes CASSRGGGHETQYF. This chain links TRBV6-5 with TRBJ2-5, with D maybe TRBD1 (7 bases). The CDR3 is 14 residues long. Germline values: CDR1 MNHEY, CDR2 SVGAGI. The V and J ends lost 5 bases and 5 bases respectively, with 15 bases between them.

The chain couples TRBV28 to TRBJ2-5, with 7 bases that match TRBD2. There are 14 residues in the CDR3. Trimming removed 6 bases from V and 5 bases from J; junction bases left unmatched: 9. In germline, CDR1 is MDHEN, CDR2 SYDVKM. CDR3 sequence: CASSPAGVKETQYF. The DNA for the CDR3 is TGTGCCAGCAGCCCGGCGGGGGTGAAGGAGACCCAGTACTTC.

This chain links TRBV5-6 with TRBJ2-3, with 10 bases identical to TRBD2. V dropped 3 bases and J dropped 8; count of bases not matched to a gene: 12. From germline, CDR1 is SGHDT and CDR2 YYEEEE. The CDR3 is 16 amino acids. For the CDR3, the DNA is TGTGCCAGCAGCTCCAGCGGGGGGGCCCACGTGGGTACGCAGTATTTT. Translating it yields CASSSSGGAHVGTQYF.

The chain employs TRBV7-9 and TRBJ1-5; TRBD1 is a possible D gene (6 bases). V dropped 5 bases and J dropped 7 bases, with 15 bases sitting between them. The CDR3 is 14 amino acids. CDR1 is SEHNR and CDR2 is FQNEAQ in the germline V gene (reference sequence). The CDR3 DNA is TGTGCCAGCAGCCCTCAGCCAGGGGACCAGCCCCAGCATTTT. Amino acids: CASSPQPGDQPQHF.

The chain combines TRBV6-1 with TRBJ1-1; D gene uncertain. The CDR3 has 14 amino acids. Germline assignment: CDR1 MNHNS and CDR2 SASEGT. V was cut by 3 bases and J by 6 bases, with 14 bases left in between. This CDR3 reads CASSDRGRRAEAFF. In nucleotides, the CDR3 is TGTGCCAGCAGTGATCGAGGGAGGCGCGCTGAAGCTTTCTTT.

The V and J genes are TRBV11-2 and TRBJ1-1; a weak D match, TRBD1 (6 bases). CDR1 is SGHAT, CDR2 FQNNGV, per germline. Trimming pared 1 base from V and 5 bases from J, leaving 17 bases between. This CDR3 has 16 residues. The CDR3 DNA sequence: TGTGCCAGCAGCTTAGTGGTGACAGGTCCGAAGACTGAAGCTTTCTTT. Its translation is CASSLVVTGPKTEAFF.

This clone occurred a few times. The CDR3 bases are TGTGCCAGCAGCAAAGTTACGGGACAGGGCTACTATGGCTACACCTTC. Protein sequence: CASSKVTGQGYYGYTF. V and J are TRBV21-1 and TRBJ1-2; TRBD1 reflects the table's D call only, with no check against the DNA. TRBV21-1 is a recognized pseudogene. The CDR3 spans 16 residues.

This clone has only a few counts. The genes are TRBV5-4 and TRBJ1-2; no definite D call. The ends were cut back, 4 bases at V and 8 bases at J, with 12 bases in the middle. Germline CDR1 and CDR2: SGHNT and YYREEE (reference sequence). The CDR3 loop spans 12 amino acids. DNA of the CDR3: TGTGCCAGCAGCCGAGACACCCCGGGCTACACCTTC. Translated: CASSRDTPGYTF.

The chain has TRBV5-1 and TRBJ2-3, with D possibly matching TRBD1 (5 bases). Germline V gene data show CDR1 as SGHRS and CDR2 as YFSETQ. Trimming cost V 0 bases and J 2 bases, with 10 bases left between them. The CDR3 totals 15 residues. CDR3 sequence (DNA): TGCGCCAGCAGCTTGGACAGGCCCCACACAGATACGCAGTATTTT. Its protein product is CASSLDRPHTDTQYF.

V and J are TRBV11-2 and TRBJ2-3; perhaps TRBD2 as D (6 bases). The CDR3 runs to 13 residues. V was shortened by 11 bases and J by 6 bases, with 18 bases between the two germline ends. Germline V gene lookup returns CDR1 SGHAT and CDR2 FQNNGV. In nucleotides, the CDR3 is TGTGCCTCGGGACTCAGCCCCAGGGATACGCAGTATTTT. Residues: CASGLSPRDTQYF.

The CDR3 loop reads CASTKGLAGTDTQYF. CDR3 nucleotides: TGTGCCAGCACTAAAGGACTAGCGGGCACAGATACGCAGTATTTT. The gene calls are TRBV18 and TRBJ2-3; 10 bases map to TRBD2. Germline loops: CDR1 KGHSH, CDR2 LQKENI. This CDR3 is built from 15 residues. J lost 1 base, V lost 8 bases, and 6 bases had no gene match.

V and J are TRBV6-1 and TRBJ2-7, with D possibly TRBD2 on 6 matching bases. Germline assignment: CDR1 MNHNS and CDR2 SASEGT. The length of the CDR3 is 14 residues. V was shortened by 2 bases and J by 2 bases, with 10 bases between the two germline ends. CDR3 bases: TGTGCCAGCAGTGAATTAGCGGTGGCCTACGAGCAGTACTTC. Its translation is CASSELAVAYEQYF.

CDR3 protein: CASSPGQLSTDTQYF. CDR3 nucleotides: TGCGCCAGCAGCCCCGGACAGCTAAGCACAGATACGCAGTATTTT. The chain recombines TRBV4-1 with TRBJ2-3; maybe TRBD1 (6 bases). The CDR3 totals 15 residues. Germline V CDR1 and CDR2: MGHRA, YSYEKL. The V and J ends lost 4 bases and 0 bases respectively, with 11 bases between them.

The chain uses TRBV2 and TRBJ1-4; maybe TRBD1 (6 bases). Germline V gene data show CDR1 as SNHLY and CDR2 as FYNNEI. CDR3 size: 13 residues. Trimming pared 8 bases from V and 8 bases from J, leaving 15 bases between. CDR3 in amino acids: CASQRRGGEKLFF. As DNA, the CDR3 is TGTGCCAGCCAGAGAAGGGGGGGCGAAAAACTGTTTTTT.